This T cell receptor beta chain was identified in a study of blood T cell repertoires in COVID-19. For the study at large: The cDNA or gDNA used as material had been derived from T cells, B-cell-depleted T cells, or PBMCs.

There are a few counts of this clone. Germline values: CDR1 MNHNY, CDR2 SVGAGI (reference sequence). Unmatched junction bases numbered 7, after V lost 2 bases and J lost 13 bases. This CDR3 spans 12 amino acids. Produced via immunoSEQ multiplex PCR; TCRdb's table is partial and in-frame only. Seen here are about 260,000 clones, approximately 86% observed once, and the top ten hold approximately 9.4%. The sequenced material came from peripheral blood. The chain employs TRBV6-6 and TRBJ1-2; 7 bases map to TRBD1. The receptor comes from a man in his forties who had recovered from COVID-19. In DNA, the CDR3 is TGTGCCAGCAGTTACGGGACAGAACGTGGCACCTTC. Its translation is CASSYGTERGTF.